A selection of T cell receptor beta chains follows, all from one sample in a study of blood T cell repertoires in COVID-19. Libraries were prepared by immunoSEQ multiplex PCR; TCRdb keeps only in-frame clonotypes and omits some of them. This table has 65,000 to 75,000 clones, about 90% appearing once. The sample was peripheral blood. These TCRs come from a man aged 45-60 years with active COVID-19. Both conserved end residues are part of each CDR3. The order of the fields is D gene, V gene, J gene, clone size, CDR3 DNA, CDR3 protein. A D gene is named only where the DNA matches it firmly. Size is stated for part of the rows, as once, few or many counts, or as a class when the clone is expanded.

>TRBD1|TRBV5-6|TRBJ1-6|NA
TGTGCCAGCAGCTTAAGGGACAGGCCAAATTCACCCCTCCACTTT
CASSLRDRPNSPLHF
>NA|TRBV4-1|TRBJ1-3|NA
TGCGCCAGCCAAAGGACAGACTCCTCTGGAAACACCATATATTTT
CASQRTDSSGNTIYF
>NA|TRBV5-6|TRBJ2-1|once
TGTGCCAGCAGCTTCTTAGATAGGGGGGGTGGAAATGAGCAGTTCTTC
CASSFLDRGGGNEQFF
>TRBD1|TRBV10-3|TRBJ2-1|NA
TGTGCGGCGACAGGGAGTACCTATGAGCAGTTCTTC
CAATGSTYEQFF
>NA|TRBV7-9|TRBJ2-1|NA
TGTGCCAGCAGCCTCGCGGCCTACAATGAGCAGTTCTTC
CASSLAAYNEQFF
>NA|TRBV3-1/TRBV3-2|TRBJ1-2|few
TGTGCCAGCAGCCAAGAACATCTTGGCTACACCTTC
CASSQEHLGYTF
>NA|TRBV19|TRBJ1-6|NA
TGTGCCAGTAGTACCCCGGGGGGGAATTCACCCCTCCACTTT
CASSTPGGNSPLHF
>NA|TRBV18|TRBJ1-1|few
TGTGCCAGCTCCCAGGGTCTGAACACTGAAGCTTTCTTT
CASSQGLNTEAFF
>TRBD1|TRBV7-9|TRBJ2-2|NA
TGTGCCAGCAGCTGGACAGGGATCGACACCGGGGAGCTGTTTTTT
CASSWTGIDTGELFF
>TRBD1|TRBV11-3|TRBJ2-5|NA
TGTGCCAGCAGGCGGACAGGCCAAGAGACCCAGTACTTC
CASRRTGQETQYF
>NA|TRBV6-1|TRBJ1-3|once
TGTGCCAGCAGTGGTTTCACGCTGGGAGCTGGAAACACCATATATTTT
CASSGFTLGAGNTIYF
>NA|TRBV11-2|TRBJ2-2|once
TGTGCCAGCAGCTTAAGGACAGCCACGAACACCGGGGAGCTGTTTTTT
CASSLRTATNTGELFF
>NA|TRBV2|TRBJ1-4|NA
TGTGCCAGCAGCGTTAACAGGGAAACTAATGAAAAACTGTTTTTT
CASSVNRETNEKLFF
>NA|TRBV24-1|TRBJ2-1|NA
TGTGCCACCGACCTAGGAGGGGACGGCTACAATGAGCAGTTCTTC
CATDLGGDGYNEQFF
>TRBD2|TRBV6-5|TRBJ2-1|NA
TGTGCCAGCAGTTTAAGACTAGCGGGAGGCATCGATGAGCAGTTCTTC
CASSLRLAGGIDEQFF
>TRBD1|TRBV4-1|TRBJ2-2|NA
TGCGCCAGCAGCCAGCCCGGACAGGGCCCGAACACCGGGGAGCTGTTTTTT
CASSQPGQGPNTGELFF
>TRBD1|TRBV5-1|TRBJ2-3|NA
TGCGCCAGCAGCTTGGCCGGGACAGGGGCTTTAGATACGCAGTATTTT
CASSLAGTGALDTQYF
>NA|TRBV29-1|TRBJ2-3|NA
TGCAGCGTTGCTTCTGCGGTAGGCGCGGATACGCAGTATTTT
CSVASAVGADTQYF
>TRBD1|TRBV7-3|TRBJ2-1|NA
TGTGCCAGCAGTTCCCGGACAGGCGACAATGAGCAGTTCTTC
CASSSRTGDNEQFF
>NA|TRBV4-1|TRBJ2-5|NA
TGCGCCAGCAGCCAAGCGTCTAAAAGCGTACAAGAGACCCAGTACTTC
CASSQASKSVQETQYF
>TRBD2|TRBV4-2|TRBJ2-3|NA
TGTGCCAGCAGCCAAGGGGCGGGGGGAACCACAGATACGCAGTATTTT
CASSQGAGGTTDTQYF
>TRBD1|TRBV6-6|TRBJ2-5|NA
TGTGCCAGCAGGGTCGACAGGGGGTCCCGTCAAGAGACCCAGTACTTC
CASRVDRGSRQETQYF
>TRBD2|TRBV4-1|TRBJ2-7|NA
TGCGCCAGCAGCCCCTATCCTAGCGGCTCCTACGAGCAGTACTTC
CASSPYPSGSYEQYF
>TRBD2|TRBV7-2|TRBJ2-7|NA
TGTGCCAGCAGCCCATCCGGACTAGCGAACGAGCAGTACTTC
CASSPSGLANEQYF
>TRBD2|TRBV9|TRBJ2-1|NA
TGTGCCAGCAGCGTAGATTCTAGCGGGAGGGCCAATGAGCAGTTCTTC
CASSVDSSGRANEQFF
>NA|TRBV7-6|TRBJ2-7|NA
TGTGCCAGCAGCTTAGCTACGGAGTCCTACGAGCAGTACTTC
CASSLATESYEQYF